This T cell receptor (beta chain) was retrieved from a study of T cells in Graves' hyperthyroidism and ophthalmopathy. General observations from the study: Clonotypes that were expanded in thyroid above 0.001 mostly appeared in blood too.

Patients with ophthalmopathy all had a Clinical Activity Score of at least 3, a NOSPECS grade of at least 4 and duration under 3 months. With regard to this clonotype: No antigen is known for it. A much larger clone is a single base away; this may be a read error.

With 2 bases clipped from V and 5 bases from J, the junction kept 9 bases outside the gene matches. The CDR3 runs to 15 residues. CDR1 is SGHRS, CDR2 YFSETQ, per germline. What was amplified from RNA transcripts were TCR beta CDR3 regions. Primed by the HTBI set, a first-round RT-PCR was run on the TCR CDR3. TCRdb reanalysed the multiplex PCR reads using MiXCR and keeps one entry per CDR3 protein. The data contain fewer than 650,000 distinct CDR3 sequences, 14% of them singletons. This chain joins TRBV5-1 and TRBJ1-1; 7 bases agree with TRBD1. What was sequenced was blood. This TCR was recovered from a woman younger than 35 with Graves' ophthalmopathy. The CDR3 protein is CASSFGQEGLTEAFF. In nucleotides, the CDR3 is TGCGCCAGCAGCTTCGGACAGGAGGGACTAACTGAAGCTTTCTTT.